This T cell receptor beta chain was recovered during a study of shared clonotypes between healthy human individuals. Points from the study as a whole: Relative to their counterparts shared across all four donors, non-shared clonotypes exhibited diminished generation probabilities. In this cohort, only blood was sampled, and tissue repertoires likely differ.

In regard to this clone: Its antigen is unknown.

Sorted subsets were amplified in replicate PCRs using 200 ng DNA, roughly 30,000 T cell genomes. Repertoires were generated with immunoSEQ multiplex PCR, while TCRdb's copy carries only in-frame clones and drops some. Seen here are about 820,000 clones, approximately 92% observed once, and the top ten hold less than 25%. The germline V and J ends were trimmed by 7 bases and 6 bases, with 12 bases remaining between them. The germline V gene has CDR1 MNHEY and CDR2 SVGAGI. The CDR3 is made up of 12 amino acids. CD45RO-negative CD8 cells positively selected for CCR7 made up the naive population, which excluded terminally differentiated effector memory CD45RA+ cells. Healthy HIV-negative adults without recent acute infections or vaccinations served as donors.

The sequenced material came from naive CD8+ T cells sorted from blood. V is TRBV6-5 and J is TRBJ1-2; D not certain. The clonotype was recovered from a man aged 30-40 years in good health. The CDR3 bases are TGTGCCAGCACCCCCGGACTAGATGGCTACACCTTC. It encodes CASTPGLDGYTF.